The clone carrying this T cell receptor beta chain was found a few times. Its antigen is unknown. This entry comes from a study of cytomegalovirus exposure and HLA in healthy donors. In the PCR, 60 Vbeta and 13 Jbeta primers were used. Clones were sequenced by immunoSEQ multiplex PCR, and TCRdb holds only the in-frame ones, with some missing. This sample has over 100,000 clones, with around 80% found just once. Study-wide points: Highly shared sequence variants in one cluster were likely a sequencing artifact. By a later analysis, the bulk of CMV-associated TCR beta chains appeared HLA-restricted. A missense DCLRE1C variant was associated with V- and J-gene trimming of TCR beta chains in a later analysis, and an independent cohort replicated the association.

Germline CDR1 is LNHNV and CDR2 is YYDKDF (reference sequence). The trim removed 5 bases at V and 5 bases at J, leaving 14 bases unmatched. The CDR3 sequence is 19 residues long. Sequencing was done on a sample of PBMCs. The clonotype was recovered from a man aged 30 to 45 in good health and CMV-seronegative. The chain recombines TRBV15 with TRBJ2-3, with 15 nucleotides matching TRBD2. Here the CDR3 reads CATSPGGGLAGGRGDTQYF. CDR3 nucleotides: TGTGCCACCAGCCCAGGGGGAGGACTAGCGGGGGGGCGGGGAGATACGCAGTATTTT.